The sequence of this TCR beta chain was determined in a study of CD8 T cells in Susac syndrome. Sequencing of TCR beta was performed on blood CD8+ T cells and on blood CD4+ T cells. Negative isolation yielded CD8+ and CD4+ T cells; FACS enriched TEMRA cells. This CDR3 region has 16 residues. Germline trimming cut 4 bases from V and 5 bases from J; bases unmatched to any gene: 10. CDR1 is SGHDN, CDR2 FVKESK, per germline. Reverse transcription of roughly 0.5 to 1 ug RNA was performed with random hexamers. By means of immunoSEQ multiplex PCR, TCR beta CDR3 spanning 54 Vbeta and 13 Jbeta underwent amplification. From the immunoSEQ multiplex PCR reads, TCRdb called clonotypes with MiXCR, one entry per CDR3 protein. The sample holds fewer than 150,000 distinct CDR3 sequences, roughly 93% seen once.

This clonotype originated in a human donor with multiple sclerosis. Sequenced material: CD4+ T cells from PBMCs. The chain combines TRBV14 with TRBJ1-2; 10 positions agree with TRBD1. CDR3 in DNA: TGTGCCAGCAGCCGTTTGACAGGGGGCGGAGGTTATGGCTACACCTTC. As protein: CASSRLTGGGGYGYTF.